The clone carrying this TCR beta chain was picked up one time. This entry is derived from a study of blood T cell repertoires in COVID-19. Study context: The origin of the acute and convalescent COVID-19 samples was the United States, Italy and Spain. T cells, B-cell-depleted T cells, or PBMCs provided the cDNA or gDNA that served as material.

In the original processing: Counts of nucleated cells, estimated from reference gene primer amplification, were obtained. Sequenced by immunoSEQ multiplex PCR; TCRdb stores in-frame clones only, minus some. D and trimming were read from the DNA, whereas the V and J calls and clone size are those reported in that table. The table shows about 150,000 clones, with about 89% occurring only once. The germline CDR1 and CDR2 sequences are LGHNA and YSLEER. The CDR3 spans 14 residues. Trimming took 3 bases from V and 3 from J, leaving 11 bases between them. The sequenced sample was peripheral blood. This chain uses TRBV4-3 with TRBJ1-2, with a possible D match to TRBD1 (5 bases). The TCR was taken from a man aged 50-60 years with acute or convalescent COVID-19. In nucleotides, the CDR3 is TGCGCCAGCAGCCATAGCAGGGCGGACTATGGCTACACCTTC. This gives the protein CASSHSRADYGYTF.